This T cell receptor (beta chain) was captured in a study of blood T cell repertoires in COVID-19 (dated by TCRdb to about 2020). General notes on the study: Samples from collaborators originated in the United States, Italy and Spain and spanned both the acute and convalescent phases of COVID-19. The material from the prospective study consisted of cDNA or gDNA derived from T cells, B-cell-depleted T cells, or PBMCs. The dataset comprised deeply sampled blood TCRbeta repertoires from subjects exposed to, actively infected with, or recovered from COVID-19. The repertoires were released in a freely available public database meant as a resource for research on the immune response to SARS-CoV-2. The samples were drawn from two sources: the first 160 participants of the ongoing ImmuneRACE study, and 950 to 1,500 subjects contributed by 6 global collaborators. Nearly every sample came with metadata listing a de-identified subject ID, COVID-19 status, age in years and sex. Where HLA class I and class II types were available, the types were taken from metadata supplied by the sample provider, not from assay-based typing. Points the paper makes about the study in general: How much clinical and demographic metadata was included differed by source and by participant, and the metadata was provided uncurated.

Spanning cysteine to phenylalanine, the CDR3 consists of 17 amino acids. Just CDR3 DNA is preserved here, 51 bases in frame from base 1. CDR1 and CDR2, per the germline V gene (reference sequence), are LGHDT and YNNKEL. At the junction V is shortened by 4 bases and J by 7 bases; bases outside the gene matches: 17. TCRbeta CDR3 regions were amplified from genomic DNA using the immunoSEQ Assay, a bias-controlled multiplex PCR. In the original analysis: Nucleated cell counts per sample were estimated from amplification of reference gene primers within the assay. Sequence reads were collapsed and filtered to measure the absolute abundance of every unique TCRbeta CDR3 rearrangement. Productive Simpson clonality was computed per sample as the square root of Simpson's diversity index over productive rearrangements. TCRdb stores this immuneACCESS table with in-frame sequences only. Part of the clones is absent; in the studies checked, under half of the shortfall reflects unresolved V genes, and no reason is known for the rest. The V and J calls and clone size are taken from that table; D and trimming were inferred from the DNA. The sample includes about 24,000 clones, with 86% observed a single time. The ten largest make up 10% to 15% of the sample.

This clone was recorded only once. The target of this receptor is not known. Nothing much larger sits one base from this clone, and base qualities are not available. Each collaborating institution followed its own protocols to collect whole blood in K2EDTA tubes. Collaborator samples were shipped for TCRbeta analysis as frozen whole blood, isolated PBMCs, or DNA extracted from either sample type. This chain joins TRBV3-1 (or the pseudogene TRBV3-2) to TRBJ1-2, with TRBD1 matching 8 junction bases. Sequencing input: peripheral blood. This receptor was identified in a woman older than 75 with active or convalescent COVID-19. The CDR3 region: CASSRRAMDRARSGYTF. The DNA is as follows: TGTGCCAGCAGCCGCAGGGCGATGGACAGGGCGAGGAGTGGCTACACCTTC.